This record covers a single TCR beta chain. Source study methods: It was from reference gene primer amplification that nucleated cell counts were estimated. The protocol was immunoSEQ multiplex PCR, while the TCRdb copy is restricted to in-frame clones and leaves out a portion. That table furnishes V, J and clone size, whereas the DNA furnished D and trimming. The data show 180,000 or so clones, about 88% seen once. This CDR3 spans 18 amino acids. The V gene end was trimmed by 6 bases and the J gene end by 7 bases; junction bases not matched to a gene: 19. Per germline, CDR1 KGHDR and CDR2 SFDVKD. This sample stems from a study of blood T cell repertoires in COVID-19. Across the whole study: Some COVID-19 samples were acute and others convalescent; all came from the United States, Italy and Spain. PBMCs, B-cell-depleted T cells, or T cells provided the cDNA or gDNA that made up the material.

The J gene is TRBJ1-3, the V gene TRBV24-1; 8 bases are shared with TRBD1. Sequenced: peripheral blood. This clonotype was sampled from a woman of 80 years or more with acute or convalescent COVID-19. CDR3 coding DNA: TGTGCCACCAGTACACGAGGACAGGGAATCGTTGAGCGGAACACCATATATTTT. Amino acids: CATSTRGQGIVERNTIYF.